The next 30 T cell receptor beta chains were all read from a single sample in a study of tumor-infiltrating lymphocytes in primary liver carcinoma (dated by TCRdb to the late 2010s). Total RNA and DNA were co-extracted without cell sorting from around 20-30 mg of bulk tissue using the AllPrep DNA/RNA mini kit. For sequencing, an Illumina HiSeq 2500 was employed. Using a constant-region primer and ProtoScript II reverse transcriptase, TCRbeta-specific cDNA was reverse-transcribed from around 500 ng total RNA. Three nested multiplex PCR rounds, following a slightly modified ARM-PCR procedure, were used to build the TCRbeta libraries. The first two PCR rounds used multiplex TRBV1-TRBV30 forward primers with a Cbeta reverse primer, each for roughly 11 cycles. TCRdb took the public reads, trimmed them with fastp at Q25, ran MiXCR for clone calling and kept in-frame beta chains. Each record represents a unique CDR3 protein, reported with the most common genes and DNA among its rows. Counted in this sample were 100,000 to 120,000 distinct CDR3 sequences; roughly 85% of them appeared once. Approximately 21% of the sample rests with the top ten.

Sequencing was carried out using liver tumor tissue from sampling region 3. In light of the paper, this sample's cell subset or site label describes: tumor region T3, left-lateral pole. These receptors all stem from a man in his forties with primary liver carcinoma and hepatitis B virus infection.

A word on this clonotype: Compared with germline, one end of the junction differs, possibly owing to a read error. V gene TRBV12-3 or TRBV12-4 combines with J gene TRBJ1-3; 7 bases are shared with TRBD1. CDR3 length equals 17 residues. CDR3 amino acids: CASSLKGQQFFGNTICF. The CDR3 region has the DNA TGTGCCAGCAGTTTAAAGGGACAGCAATTCTTTGGAAACACCATATGTTTT.

With regard to this clonotype: Relative to the germline gene, one junction end is altered; a read error may explain this. The chain carries TRBV25-1 and TRBJ2-5; TRBD1 aligns across 9 bases. Looked up from germline, CDR1 is MGHDK and CDR2 is SYGVNS. CDR3 length: 17 residues. This CDR3 is CVSSDTLRTGAKETQYF. The DNA of the CDR3 is TGTGTCAGCAGTGATACTCTTAGGACAGGGGCTAAAGAGACCCAGTACTTC. The variable domain in full, completed from reference TRBV25-1 and TRBJ2-5, reads EADIYQTPRYLVIGTGKKITLECSQTMGHDKMYWYQQDPGMELHLIHYSYGVNSTEKGDLSSESTVSRIRTEHFPLTLESARPSHTSQYLCVSSDTLRTGAKETQYFGPGTRLLVL.

With respect to this clonotype: The germline gene is not matched at one end of the junction; a read error may be the cause. The chain uses TRBV7-9 and TRBJ1-2; D remains unclear. Germline CDR1 reads SEHNR; CDR2 reads FQNEAQ (reference sequence). This CDR3 spans 14 amino acids. For the CDR3, the DNA is TGTGCCAGCAACCCTCCCTGGATAGACTATGGTTACACCTTC. Its protein product is CASNPPWIDYGYTF.

On this clonotype: A much larger clone lies one base from this, so it may be a read error. The missing conserved phenylalanine or tryptophan at the end of this CDR3 makes a read error likely. J is TRBJ1-1 and V is TRBV6-5; D possibly corresponds to TRBD1 (6 bases). The CDR3 sequence is 13 residues long. CDR1 is MNHEY and CDR2 is SVGAGI in the germline V gene. V was shortened by 9 bases and J by 6 bases, with 17 bases between the two germline ends. In nucleotides, the CDR3 is TGTGCCAGGAGGCGGCAAGGGGGAGCTGAAGCTTTCTCT. Translating it yields CARRRQGGAEAFS.

Concerning this clonotype itself: Compared with germline, one end of the junction differs, possibly owing to a read error. The chain uses TRBV29-1 and TRBJ1-1; D is ambiguous. The CDR3 loop spans 12 amino acids. Germline V gives CDR1 SQVTM, CDR2 ANQGSEA. In nucleotides, the CDR3 is TGCAGCGCAGGACGGGTAAACACTGAAGTTTTCTTT. Translation: CSAGRVNTEVFF.

Worth noting for this clonotype: A junction end diverges from the germline sequence, so it may reflect a read error. The rearrangement joins TRBV5-6 to TRBJ2-5; D is undetermined. This CDR3 contains 14 residues. CDR1 and CDR2 from the germline V gene are SGHDT and YYEEEE. The CDR3 coding sequence is TGTGCCGGCAGCTTGGATGCTAACCAAGAGACCCAATACTTC. Translating gives CAGSLDANQETQYF.

As regards this clonotype: An end of the junction differs from the germline gene, which may be a read error. The chain has TRBV29-1 and TRBJ1-1, with D possibly being TRBD1 (6 bases). CDR1 SQVTM and CDR2 ANQGSEA come from the germline V gene. The CDR3 consists of 14 residues. The CDR3 coding sequence is TGCAGCGTCGTCAGAGGGGGGGTGATCACTGAAGTTTTCTTC. It specifies CSVVRGGVITEVFF.

Details on this clonotype: The germline gene is not matched at one end of the junction; a read error may be the cause. The chain carries TRBV30 and TRBJ2-1; 11 bases map to TRBD2. Germline CDR1 is GTSNPN and CDR2 is SVGIG (reference sequence). The CDR3 length is 16 residues. In DNA form, the CDR3 reads TGTGCCCGGAGTTGTAGCGGGAGGGCCGATGGCGCTGAGCAGTTCTTC. The encoded protein is CARSCSGRADGAEQFF.

The chain is built from TRBV11-3 and TRBJ2-1; D is ambiguous. The CDR3 has 12 amino acids. Looked up from germline, CDR1 is SGHNT and CDR2 is YENEEA. Trimming left V 4 bases short and J 9 bases short, with 10 bases between. CDR3 sequence: CASSSTSSEQFF. CDR3 bases: TGTGCCAGCAGCTCAACCTCAAGTGAGCAGTTCTTC.

By share, this clonotype ranks as large. This chain uses TRBV11-2 with TRBJ2-5; D is uncertain. Trimming left V 5 bases short and J 4 bases short, with 17 bases between. This CDR3 has 15 amino acids. Germline values: CDR1 SGHAT, CDR2 FQNNGV. The CDR3 DNA reads as TGTGCCAGCAGCCCCGTCGGGCTAGTCCCAGAGACCCAGTACTTC. Translation: CASSPVGLVPETQYF.

About this clonotype: The junction differs from germline at one of its ends, possibly a read error. The chain combines TRBV5-1 with TRBJ2-7, with D possibly TRBD2 on 6 matching bases. The CDR3 totals 15 residues. The germline V gene has CDR1 SGHRS and CDR2 YFSETQ. The CDR3 here is CASSSNGGTYYEQYF. Here the CDR3 DNA reads TGCGCCAGTAGCTCCAACGGCGGGACCTACTACGAGCAGTACTTC. Full variable domain (missing parts from reference TRBV5-1 and TRBJ2-7): KAGVTQTPRYLIKTRGQQVTLSCSPISGHRSVSWYQQTPGQGLQFLFEYFSETQRNKGNFPGRFSGRQFSNSRSEMNVSTLELGDSALYLCASSSNGGTYYEQYFGPGTRLTVT.

With respect to this clonotype: At one boundary the junction diverges from the germline segment, which might be a read error. The J gene is TRBJ2-7, the V gene TRBV29-1; 8 bases match TRBD1. Germline V gives CDR1 SQVTM, CDR2 ANQGSEA. This CDR3 is built from 16 residues. The CDR3 nucleotides read TGCAGCGCCATGACATCTGGGACAGGCACTCCCTACGAGCCGAACTTC. It translates to CSAMTSGTGTPYEPNF.

In the case of this clonotype: At one of its ends the junction is not consistent with the germline gene, which may arise from a read error. The chain joins TRBV30 to TRBJ2-5, with D possibly being TRBD1 or TRBD2 (5 bases each). Germline assignment: CDR1 GTSNPN and CDR2 SVGIG (reference sequence). The CDR3 has 13 amino acids. CDR3 coding DNA: TGTGCCTTAAACAGAGGGGTGGCAGAGACCCAATACTTC. Translating it yields CALNRGVAETQYF.

To note about this clonotype: In this CDR3 the conserved last residue, phenylalanine or tryptophan, is missing, so a read error is likely. The chain uses TRBV29-1 and TRBJ1-2, with D perhaps TRBD1 (6 bases). The germline V gene encodes CDR1 SQVTM and CDR2 ANQGSEA. Trimming shortened V by 6 bases and J by 2 bases, and 13 bases separated the two germline ends. The CDR3 extends over 13 amino acids. The CDR3 nucleotides are TGCAGCGTCGGGGGCAGGGAGAACTATGGCTACACCTAC. This encodes CSVGGRENYGYTY.

A word on this clonotype: One end of the junction fails to match germline, which may point to a read error. The chain employs TRBV6-2 or TRBV6-3 and TRBJ2-7; 9 nucleotides match TRBD2. The CDR3 spans 13 residues. The germline V gene has CDR1 MNHEY and CDR2 SVGEGT. The CDR3 here is CAISYSGVAGVEF. The CDR3 DNA sequence: TGTGCCATCAGTTACTCGGGAGTAGCGGGAGTCGAATTC.

As for this clonotype: This may be a read error, as it is one base from a much larger clone. J is TRBJ2-7 and V is TRBV30; 13 bases map to TRBD2. This CDR3 comprises 14 residues. CDR1 and CDR2 (germline): GTSNPN, SVGIG (reference sequence). CDR3 region: CGWSWTSGSYEQYF. The CDR3 nucleotides read TGTGGCTGGAGTTGGACTAGCGGGAGCTACGAGCAGTACTTC.

On this clonotype itself: Mismatch with germline at one junction end may stem from a read error. CDR3 loop: CASNGSPAGGVDTKYF. The CDR3 DNA reads as TGTGCCAGCAACGGCAGCCCGGCGGGAGGGGTAGATACGAAGTATTTT. The V call is TRBV11-3, the J call TRBJ2-3; 9 bases are shared with TRBD2. Germline CDR1 SGHNT, CDR2 YENEEA. The CDR3 runs 16 residues.

The chain links TRBV6-2 or TRBV6-3 to TRBJ2-1; the D is unclear. The germline V gene has CDR1 MNHEY and CDR2 SVGEGT. The V end lost 2 bases, the J end lost 7 bases, and 9 bases lay between the germline ends. The CDR3 totals 13 residues. CDR3 coding DNA: TGTGCCAGCAGTTACACATATAGGAATGAGCAGTTCTTC. Encoded protein: CASSYTYRNEQFF.

A few counts support this clonotype. The junction does not match germline at one end; this may be a read error. This CDR3 is CASSMGGDRGISLSGANVLAF. The CDR3 DNA is TGTGCTAGCAGCATGGGGGGAGACAGGGGCATTTCCCTCTCTGGGGCCAACGTCCTAGCTTTC. The V gene is TRBV11-2, the J gene TRBJ2-6; 8 nucleotides line up with TRBD1. Germline V gene data show CDR1 as SGHAT and CDR2 as FQNNGV. The CDR3 contains 21 residues.

Details on this clonotype: At one end, the junction sequence differs from germline, possibly due to a read error. The V gene is TRBV6-2 or TRBV6-3, the J gene TRBJ2-5, with TRBD2 identical over 8 bases. Per germline, CDR1 MNHEY and CDR2 SVGEGT. The CDR3 extends over 15 amino acids. DNA for the CDR3: TGTGCCAGCAGCCCCTTGCTAGCGGGCGGAGAGACCCTGTACTTC. This sequence encodes CASSPLLAGGETLYF.

Of note for this clonotype: At one end, the junction sequence differs from germline, possibly due to a read error. This sequence joins TRBV6-5 and TRBJ2-2; 7 bases line up with TRBD2. The V gene's germline CDR1 is MNHEY and CDR2 SVGAGI. CDR3 length: 15 amino acids. The CDR3 is CASSNGGTGFRKPFF. The CDR3 DNA reads TGTGCAAGCAGTAACGGGGGGACGGGGTTTAGGAAGCCGTTTTTT.

The chain carries TRBV10-1 and TRBJ2-4, with D perhaps matching TRBD2 (6 bases). The CDR3 loop spans 16 amino acids. The germline V and J ends were trimmed by 6 bases and 2 bases, with 17 bases remaining between them. From germline, CDR1 is WNHNN and CDR2 SYGVQD (reference sequence). This CDR3 reads CASSTRAGRTKNIQYF. For the CDR3, the DNA is TGCGCCAGCAGCACACGGGCGGGAAGGACCAAAAACATTCAGTACTTC.

About this clonotype itself: The conserved phenylalanine or tryptophan normally closing the CDR3 is absent here, so this likely arose from a read error. The CDR3 protein is CASRQAEETQYL. CDR3 DNA: TGTGCCAGTCGACAGGCTGAGGAGACCCAGTACCTC. The chain carries TRBV19 and TRBJ2-5; weak D call: TRBD1 (6 bases). This CDR3 region has 12 residues. With 8 bases removed from V and 5 bases from J, the gap between germline ends came to 12 bases. Germline V gene sequence: CDR1 LNHDA, CDR2 SQIVND (reference sequence).

With regard to this clonotype: A junction boundary mismatches the germline segment, possibly from a read error. The V call is TRBV12-3 or TRBV12-4, the J call TRBJ2-1; 8 bases match TRBD2. There are 19 residues in the CDR3. The CDR3 loop is CANSLEASGSLPSYNVQLF. The DNA for the CDR3 is TGTGCCAACAGTTTAGAAGCTAGCGGGTCGCTGCCCTCCTACAATGTACAGCTCTTC.

Comment on this clonotype: A much bigger clone sits one base away, suggesting this may be a read error. The gene calls are TRBV2 and TRBJ2-2; the D gene is possibly TRBD1 (6 bases). With 1 base removed from V and 5 bases from J, the gap between germline ends came to 11 bases. The length of the CDR3 is 15 residues. The germline CDR1 and CDR2 sequences are SNHLY and FYNNEI. CDR3 protein: CASSEVNRVTGELFF. CDR3 in DNA: TGTGCCAGCAGTGAAGTAAACAGGGTTACCGGGGAGCTGTTTTTT.

Only a few counts were recorded for this clonotype. One end of the junction fails to match germline, which may point to a read error. V and J are TRBV11-1 and TRBJ1-1; a possible D gene is TRBD1 (6 bases). The CDR3 totals 14 residues. The germline gives CDR1 SGHAT, CDR2 FQDESV (reference sequence). The CDR3, as DNA: TGTGTCAGCAGCTGGGACAACCATAAGTCCGAAGCTTTCTTT. This translates into CVSSWDNHKSEAFF.

As concerns this clonotype: This CDR3 fails to terminate in the conserved phenylalanine or tryptophan, so it likely reflects a read error. The CDR3 bases are TGTGCCAACAGCCCGACCGGGACTAGCGGGAGTGGAGATACGCAGTATCTT. Translation: CANSPTGTSGSGDTQYL. The chain employs TRBV5-5 and TRBJ2-3, with 14 positions matching TRBD2. The CDR3 spans 17 residues. Germline CDR1 SGHKS, CDR2 YYEKEE (reference sequence).

Note on this clonotype: One end of the junction varies from germline; a read error may be responsible. The chain joins TRBV6-6 to TRBJ2-4; D possibly corresponds to TRBD2 (6 bases). CDR3 size: 13 residues. From germline, CDR1 is MNHNY and CDR2 SVGAGI (reference sequence). The CDR3 region is CARRRTGENIQYF. CDR3 DNA sequence: TGTGCCAGAAGGCGGACGGGGGAAAACATTCAGTATTTC.

In its sample, this clonotype is medium-sized. The V gene is TRBV6-1, the J gene TRBJ2-2, with a weak D call TRBD2 (5 bases). The germline gives CDR1 MNHNS, CDR2 SASEGT. Trimming cost V 4 bases and J 4 bases, with 10 bases left between them. The CDR3 is 14 residues long. The CDR3 DNA reads TGTGCCAGCAGTGGGTTAGCGATCACCGGGGAGCTGTTTTTT. Encoded protein: CASSGLAITGELFF.

Remarks on this clonotype: This may stem from a read error, because a much larger clone lies one nucleotide away. This sequence joins TRBV28 and TRBJ2-5; no clear D. The CDR3 length is 15 residues. The germline V gene has CDR1 MDHEN and CDR2 SYDVKM. V was clipped by 6 bases and J by 10 bases, with 24 bases between them. The CDR3 nucleotides read TGTGCCAGCAGCCGGATGAGACCCACAACTTGGAGCCAGTACTTC. Translating gives CASSRMRPTTWSQYF.